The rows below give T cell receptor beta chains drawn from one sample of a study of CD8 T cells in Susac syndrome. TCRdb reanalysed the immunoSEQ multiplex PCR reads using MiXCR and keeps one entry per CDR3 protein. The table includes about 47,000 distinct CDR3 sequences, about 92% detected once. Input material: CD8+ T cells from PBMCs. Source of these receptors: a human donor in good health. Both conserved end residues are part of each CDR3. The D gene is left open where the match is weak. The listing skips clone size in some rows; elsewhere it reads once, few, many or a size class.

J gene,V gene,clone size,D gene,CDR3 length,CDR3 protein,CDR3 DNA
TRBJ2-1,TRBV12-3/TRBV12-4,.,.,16,CASTLQVFSSYNEQFF,TGTGCCAGCACCTTACAGGTATTCAGCTCCTACAATGAGCAGTTCTTC
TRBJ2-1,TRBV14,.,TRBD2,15,CASTWNSGAYNEQFF,TGTGCCAGCACATGGAATAGCGGGGCCTACAATGAGCAGTTCTTC
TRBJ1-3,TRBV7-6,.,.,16,CASSAGPGYSGNTIYF,TGTGCCAGCTCAGCGGGGCCAGGGTACTCTGGAAACACCATATATTTT
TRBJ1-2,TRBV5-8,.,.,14,CASSLDSVNYGYTF,TGTGCCAGCAGCCTGGACAGCGTAAACTATGGCTACACCTTC
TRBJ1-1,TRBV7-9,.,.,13,CASSLEPNTEAFF,TGTGCCAGCAGCTTGGAACCGAACACTGAAGCTTTCTTT
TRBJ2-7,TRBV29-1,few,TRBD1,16,CSVEEGRGDRGPEQYF,TGCAGCGTTGAAGAAGGACGAGGGGACAGGGGGCCCGAGCAGTACTTC
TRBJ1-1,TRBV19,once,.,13,CATHNRENTEAFF,TGTGCCACCCATAACAGGGAGAACACTGAAGCTTTCTTT
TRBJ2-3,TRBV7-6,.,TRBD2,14,CASRSGSASDTQYF,TGTGCCAGCAGGAGCGGGAGCGCCTCAGATACGCAGTATTTT
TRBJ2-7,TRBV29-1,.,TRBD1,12,CSVRDRVSEQYF,TGCAGCGTCCGGGACAGGGTATCCGAGCAGTACTTC
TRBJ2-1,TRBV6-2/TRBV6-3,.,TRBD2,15,CASSYGSGGYNEQFF,TGTGCCAGCAGTTACGGTAGCGGGGGTTACAATGAGCAGTTCTTC
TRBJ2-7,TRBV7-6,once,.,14,CASSLGQAPYEQYF,TGTGCCAGCAGCTTGGGCCAGGCTCCTTACGAGCAGTACTTC
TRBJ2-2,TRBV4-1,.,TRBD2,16,CASRALGTSGTGELFF,TGCGCCAGCCGCGCGCTGGGGACTAGCGGCACCGGGGAGCTGTTTTTT
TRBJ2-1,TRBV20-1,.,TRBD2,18,CSAYPTWGGRGSYNEQFF,TGCAGTGCTTACCCTACCTGGGGGGGTAGGGGCTCCTACAATGAGCAGTTCTTC
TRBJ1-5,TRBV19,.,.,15,CASSTDEYSNQPQHF,TGTGCCAGTAGTACAGACGAATATAGCAATCAGCCCCAGCATTTT
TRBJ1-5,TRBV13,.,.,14,CASSLGMGNQPQHF,TGTGCCAGCAGCTTAGGGATGGGCAATCAGCCCCAGCATTTT
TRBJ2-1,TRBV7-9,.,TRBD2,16,CASSLVLVAGEPEQFF,TGTGCCAGCAGCTTAGTTTTGGTAGCGGGAGAACCTGAGCAGTTCTTC
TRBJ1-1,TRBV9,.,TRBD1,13,CASSAGGWTEAFF,TGTGCCAGCAGCGCAGGGGGCTGGACTGAAGCTTTCTTT
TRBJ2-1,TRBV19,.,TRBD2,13,CASSLAGANEQFF,TGTGCCAGTAGTTTAGCGGGAGCCAATGAGCAGTTCTTC
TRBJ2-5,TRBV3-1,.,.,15,CASTHGWGLKETQYF,TGTGCCAGCACCCATGGATGGGGGTTGAAAGAGACCCAGTACTTC
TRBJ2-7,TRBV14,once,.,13,CASSRLAVYEQYF,TGTGCCAGCAGCCGTCTAGCAGTCTACGAGCAGTACTTC
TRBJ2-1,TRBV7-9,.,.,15,CASSWGVGRGNEQFF,TGTGCCAGCAGCTGGGGTGTTGGGAGAGGAAATGAGCAGTTCTTC
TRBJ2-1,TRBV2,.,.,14,CASSEGGASDEQFF,TGTGCCAGCAGTGAAGGGGGAGCCTCCGATGAGCAGTTCTTC
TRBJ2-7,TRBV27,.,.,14,CASSLFPSPDEQYF,TGTGCCAGCAGTTTATTCCCCAGCCCGGACGAGCAGTACTTC
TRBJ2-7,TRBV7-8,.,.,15,CASSLARRISYEQYF,TGTGCCAGCAGCTTAGCGCGGCGGATCTCCTACGAGCAGTACTTC
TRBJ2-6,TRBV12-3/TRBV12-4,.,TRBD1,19,CASSLPGTGSLSGANVLTF,TGTGCCAGCAGTCTCCCCGGGACAGGATCCCTCTCTGGGGCCAACGTCCTGACTTTC
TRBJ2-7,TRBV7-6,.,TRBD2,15,CASSLEVGGTYEQYF,TGTGCCAGCAGCTTAGAGGTGGGAGGGACGTACGAGCAGTACTTC
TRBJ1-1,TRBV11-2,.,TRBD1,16,CASSLGQGAEGTEAFF,TGTGCCAGCAGTCTCGGACAGGGGGCGGAGGGCACTGAAGCTTTCTTT
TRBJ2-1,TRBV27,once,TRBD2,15,CASSSGTSGYNEQFF,TGTGCCAGCAGTTCCGGGACTAGCGGCTACAATGAGCAGTTCTTC
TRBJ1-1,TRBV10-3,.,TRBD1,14,CAISPTGDRTEAFF,TGTGCCATCAGTCCCACAGGGGATCGCACTGAAGCTTTCTTT
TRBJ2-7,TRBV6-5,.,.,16,CASSYSIAGRSYEQYF,TGTGCCAGCAGTTATTCAATCGCGGGAAGATCCTACGAGCAGTACTTC
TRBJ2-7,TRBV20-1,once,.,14,CSARVYRATYEQYF,TGCAGTGCTAGAGTTTACAGGGCTACCTACGAGCAGTACTTC
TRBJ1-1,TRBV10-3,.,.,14,CASSEGAPGTEAFF,TGTGCCTCCTCCGAGGGCGCCCCGGGCACTGAAGCTTTCTTT
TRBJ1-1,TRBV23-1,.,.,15,CASSQSAVGNTEAFF,TGCGCCAGCAGTCAATCGGCAGTCGGGAACACTGAAGCTTTCTTT
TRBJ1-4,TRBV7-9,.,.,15,CASSLPHGYNEKLFF,TGTGCCAGCAGCTTACCTCACGGCTATAATGAAAAACTGTTTTTT